This passage covers 23 T cell receptor beta chains from one sample sequenced in a study of a mutant IDH1 vaccine in newly diagnosed glioma. Time point here: week 35, safety follow-up. Vaccinated patients received 300 ug of mutant IDH1 20-mer peptide per dose, with topical imiquimod. The method was immunoSEQ multiplex PCR; TCRdb's version includes in-frame clones alone and lacks a portion of them. Seen here are about 65,000 clones, 81% observed once, and the top ten hold roughly 5.7%. No antigens are known for them. This sample comprised PBMCs, obtained from a glioma patient whose treatment included an IDH1 peptide vaccine. These receptors all come from a man aged 35-49 years with glioma.

This chain connects TRBV7-9 to TRBJ2-3; 9 nucleotides match TRBD2. The V gene's germline CDR1 is SEHNR and CDR2 FQNEAQ (reference sequence). This CDR3 has 14 amino acids. V was clipped by 3 bases and J by 4 bases; unmatched bases: 2. This CDR3 is CASSFGGGADTQYF. CDR3 nucleotides: TGTGCCAGCAGCTTCGGCGGGGGGGCAGATACGCAGTATTTT. Full variable domain (rest looked up from reference TRBV7-9 and TRBJ2-3): DTGVSQNPRHKITKRGQNVTFRCDPISEHNRLYWYRQTLGQGPEFLTYFQNEAQLEKSRLLSDRFSAERPKGSFSTLEIQRTEQGDSAMYLCASSFGGGADTQYFGPGTRLTVL.

This chain connects TRBV5-1 to TRBJ1-5; D unresolved. Trimming stripped 1 base from V and 1 base from J, with 9 bases between. The CDR3 is 15 residues long. Per the germline V gene, CDR1 is SGHRS and CDR2 is YFSETQ. The CDR3 spells CASSLKTGSNQPQHF. In DNA form, the CDR3 reads TGCGCCAGCAGCTTGAAGACGGGGAGCAATCAGCCCCAGCATTTT.

V and J are TRBV4-3 and TRBJ2-2; 7 bases line up with TRBD2. The CDR3 has 16 residues. V lost 0 bases to trimming and J lost 5 bases; unmatched junction nucleotides: 6. The germline V gene has CDR1 LGHNA and CDR2 YSLEER. The CDR3 loop is CASSQDGTTQTGELFF. The CDR3 DNA follows: TGCGCCAGCAGCCAAGACGGGACTACCCAAACCGGGGAGCTGTTTTTT.

V is TRBV7-2 and J is TRBJ2-5; D not certain. The V gene's germline CDR1 is SGHTA and CDR2 FQGNSA. V dropped 2 bases and J dropped 2 bases, with 12 bases sitting between them. The CDR3 has 15 amino acids. The CDR3 region is CASSLMAGLQETQYF. The CDR3 DNA follows: TGTGCCAGCAGCTTAATGGCAGGCCTACAAGAGACCCAGTACTTC.

V is TRBV18 and J is TRBJ2-1, with D unresolved. CDR1 and CDR2 (germline): KGHSH, LQKENI. This CDR3 has 18 amino acids. With 3 bases removed from V and 5 bases from J, the gap between germline ends came to 23 bases. CDR3 DNA: TGTGCCAGCTCACCGAAAAGGCCCGGGCCCCTTGGGGACAATGAGCAGTTCTTC. Amino acids: CASSPKRPGPLGDNEQFF.

The chain links TRBV5-4 to TRBJ1-6; TRBD1 might be the D (6 bases). Trimming removed 4 bases at V and 9 bases at J, with 17 bases between. CDR1 and CDR2 (germline): SGHNT, YYREEE (reference sequence). The length of the CDR3 is 15 residues. The CDR3 sequence: CASSELTGSLSPLHF. The DNA of the CDR3 is TGTGCCAGCAGCGAACTTACAGGGTCCCTTTCACCCCTCCACTTT.

CDR3 nucleotides: TGTGCCAGCAATCGGCAGGGAGGCTACACCTTC. It specifies CASNRQGGYTF. The rearrangement joins TRBV6-1 to TRBJ1-2, with D perhaps TRBD1 (5 bases). V lost 7 bases to trimming and J lost 8 bases, with 11 bases between them. The CDR3 loop spans 11 amino acids. The germline V gene encodes CDR1 MNHNS and CDR2 SASEGT.

The chain links TRBV7-2 to TRBJ2-4; possible D gene TRBD2, 5 bases. V lost 3 bases, J lost 0 bases, and 9 bases lay in between. The CDR3 spans 15 residues. Per the germline V gene, CDR1 is SGHTA and CDR2 is FQGNSA. CDR3 DNA: TGTGCCAGCAGCTTGAGAGGGCAAGCCAAAAACATTCAGTACTTC. Protein sequence: CASSLRGQAKNIQYF.

This clone was detected a few times. V gene TRBV29-1 combines with J gene TRBJ2-2, with D hard to call. CDR1 and CDR2 (germline): SQVTM, ANQGSEA. V was cut by 6 bases and J by 0 bases, with 8 bases left in between. The CDR3 spans 13 residues. CDR3 sequence: CSVEFTNTGELFF. CDR3 nucleotide sequence: TGCAGCGTGGAATTCACGAACACCGGGGAGCTGTTTTTT.

The V and J genes are TRBV25-1 and TRBJ1-2; perhaps TRBD1 as D (5 bases). Trimming pared 6 bases from V and 8 bases from J, leaving 13 bases between. The CDR3 is made up of 12 amino acids. Germline V CDR1 and CDR2: MGHDK, SYGVNS. In DNA, the CDR3 is TGTGCCAGCAGCCCCCCGGGGGACGGCTACACCTTC. Amino acids: CASSPPGDGYTF.

The chain joins TRBV19 to TRBJ2-3, with TRBD1 matching 8 bases. The CDR3 is made up of 14 amino acids. The ends lost 6 bases at V and 0 bases at J; junction bases unmatched: 2. Per the germline V gene, CDR1 is LNHDA and CDR2 is SQIVND (reference sequence). CDR3 nucleotides: TGTGCCAGTAGGACAGGGGTAAGCACAGATACGCAGTATTTT. Its translation: CASRTGVSTDTQYF.

V is TRBV6-6 and J is TRBJ1-1; 11 positions agree with TRBD1. The V segment lost 2 bases and the J segment 6 bases; nucleotides outside the gene matches: 8. This CDR3 is 16 amino acids long. CDR1 MNHNY and CDR2 SVGAGI come from the germline V gene (reference sequence). Here the CDR3 DNA reads TGTGCCAGCAGTTACGGGACAGGGGGATATAACCCTGAAGCTTTCTTT. Its translation: CASSYGTGGYNPEAFF.

CDR3 amino acids: CASSLAQLAGADTQYF. The CDR3 nucleotides are TGTGCCAGCAGCTTAGCGCAGCTAGCGGGCGCAGATACGCAGTATTTT. The chain has TRBV7-2 and TRBJ2-3, with 8 bases lining up with TRBD2. This CDR3 is built from 16 residues. Germline values: CDR1 SGHTA, CDR2 FQGNSA. V shed 0 bases, J shed 4 bases, and the junction held 6 bases outside the gene matches.

V and J are TRBV5-1 and TRBJ2-5; the D gene is possibly TRBD2 (5 bases). V shed 1 base and J shed 4 bases, with 11 bases lying between them. CDR1 is SGHRS and CDR2 is YFSETQ in the germline V gene. This CDR3 region has 14 residues. CDR3 nucleotides: TGCGCCAGCAGCTTGAGAGGGCATGGAGAGACCCAGTACTTC. Its protein product is CASSLRGHGETQYF. Drawing the rest from reference TRBV5-1 and TRBJ2-5, the complete variable domain is KAGVTQTPRYLIKTRGQQVTLSCSPISGHRSVSWYQQTPGQGLQFLFEYFSETQRNKGNFPGRFSGRQFSNSRSEMNVSTLELGDSALYLCASSLRGHGETQYFGPGTRLLVL.

The chain recombines TRBV5-5 with TRBJ1-4; D not certain. The CDR3 has 16 residues. V was trimmed by 1 base and J by 7 bases, leaving 17 bases between them. Germline V lookup: CDR1 SGHKS, CDR2 YYEKEE (reference sequence). The CDR3 nucleotides read TGTGCCAGCAGCTTGTTCGTGGCCCCCCCGGGTGAAAAACTGTTTTTT. Translating gives CASSLFVAPPGEKLFF.

This chain uses TRBV7-6 with TRBJ2-7; the D gene is possibly TRBD2 (6 bases). Deletions cut 5 bases from V and 3 bases from J, with 17 bases between. CDR3 size: 15 residues. CDR1 is SGHVS, CDR2 FNYEAQ, per germline. The CDR3 protein is CASSIAPGLSYEQYF. The DNA for the CDR3 is TGTGCCAGCAGCATTGCTCCGGGACTGAGCTACGAGCAGTACTTC.

The rearrangement uses TRBV7-2 and TRBJ2-3, with D possibly TRBD2 on 6 matching bases. CDR3 length: 12 residues. The germline gives CDR1 SGHTA, CDR2 FQGNSA. V was clipped by 6 bases and J by 6 bases, with 10 bases between them. DNA of the CDR3: TGTGCCAGCAGGAGGGACTCCGATACGCAGTATTTT. Translation: CASRRDSDTQYF.

The chain carries TRBV2 and TRBJ2-6; D unresolved. The V and J ends lost 8 bases and 1 base respectively, with 6 bases between them. Germline V gives CDR1 SNHLY, CDR2 FYNNEI. The CDR3 sequence is 13 residues long. The CDR3: CASCVSGANVLTF. The CDR3 DNA is TGTGCCAGCTGTGTTTCTGGGGCCAACGTCCTGACTTTC.

Turning to this clone: The DNA is omitted, as the CDR3 cannot be located on it reliably, and the CDR3 follows TCRdb's listing. The chain has TRBV29-1 and TRBJ2-5; the table's D call TRBD1 went unverified against the DNA. The CDR3 is 15 residues long, ends included. Germline lookup yields CDR1 SQVTM and CDR2 ANQGSEA. Here the CDR3 reads CSVGPGQGEKETQYF.

This clone appeared once. This chain uses TRBV4-2 with TRBJ2-7; D possibly corresponds to TRBD2 (7 bases). Germline V gene lookup returns CDR1 LGHNA and CDR2 YNFKEQ. V was pared by 3 bases and J by 1 base, with 10 bases between. The CDR3 has 14 residues. CDR3 nucleotides: TGTGCCAGCAGCCAGGGAGGGGGGTCCTACGAGCAGTACTTC. Translating it yields CASSQGGGSYEQYF.

The chain has TRBV18 and TRBJ1-1; unclear D gene. Germline CDR1 and CDR2: KGHSH and LQKENI. This CDR3 has 13 residues. V was pared by 4 bases and J by 4 bases, with 10 bases between. As DNA, the CDR3 is TGTGCCAGCTCACTCTATAAGGGCACTGAAGCTTTCTTT. It encodes CASSLYKGTEAFF. Filled out from reference TRBV18 and TRBJ1-1, the complete variable domain reads NAGVMQNPRHLVRRRGQEARLRCSPMKGHSHVYWYRQLPEEGLKFMVYLQKENIIDESGMPKERFSAEFPKEGPSILRIQQVVRGDSAAYFCASSLYKGTEAFFGQGTRLTVV.

This chain connects TRBV6-6 to TRBJ2-1, with D possibly being TRBD1 (5 bases). Germline values: CDR1 MNHNY, CDR2 SVGAGI (reference sequence). Trimming removed 6 bases at V and 5 bases at J, with 11 bases between. The CDR3 runs 13 residues. The CDR3 sequence: CASRPDSHNEQFF. The CDR3 region has the DNA TGTGCCAGCAGACCCGACAGCCACAATGAGCAGTTCTTC.

The chain is built from TRBV7-5 and TRBJ1-6. TRBV7-5 is termed a pseudogene. CDR3 length equals 13 residues. CDR3 residues: CARSLREFSPLHF. Written as DNA, the CDR3 is TGTGCCAGAAGCTTAAGAGAGTTTTCACCCCTCCACTTT.